Below are 5 T cell receptor beta chains sequenced from a single sample in a study of cytomegalovirus exposure and HLA in healthy donors. The PCR had 60 Vbeta and 13 Jbeta primers. Profiling relied on immunoSEQ multiplex PCR, and the TCRdb table lists in-frame clones only, not all of them. The sample holds 100,000 to 150,000 clones; under 90% are singletons and the top ten take around 3.5%. Sequences were obtained from PBMCs. Receptors originate from a woman aged 40-49 years in good health and CMV-seropositive.

The V and J genes are TRBV27 and TRBJ2-2; a possible D gene is TRBD1 (6 bases). The V and J ends lost 4 bases and 6 bases respectively, with 15 bases between them. CDR1 MNHEY and CDR2 SMNVEV come from the germline V gene (reference sequence). This CDR3 is built from 15 residues. The CDR3 sequence is CASSYRDKGPGELFF. The CDR3 coding sequence is TGTGCCAGCAGTTACAGGGACAAGGGTCCCGGGGAGCTGTTTTTT.

The chain uses TRBV5-1 and TRBJ2-6, with TRBD1 identical over 7 bases. This CDR3 contains 17 residues. Germline-derived CDR1 and CDR2 are SGHRS and YFSETQ. V lost 0 bases, J lost 0 bases, and 3 bases stayed unmatched. The CDR3 DNA follows: TGCGCCAGCAGCTTGGAGGGGGCCCTCTCTGGGGCCAACGTCCTGACTTTC. Translated: CASSLEGALSGANVLTF.

This rearrangement joins TRBV6-4 to TRBJ2-6; weak D call: TRBD1 (6 bases). CDR3 length: 16 residues. Germline V gene data show CDR1 as MRHNA and CDR2 as SNTAGT. The germline V and J ends were trimmed by 0 bases and 2 bases, with 8 bases remaining between them. The DNA for the CDR3 is TGTGCCAGCAGTGACTCGTCAGGGGCTGGGGCCAACGTCCTGACTTTC. It yields the protein CASSDSSGAGANVLTF.

Here the CDR3 reads CSVSSGSSYEQYF. CDR3 coding DNA: TGCAGCGTTTCTAGCGGGAGCTCCTACGAGCAGTACTTC. The chain couples TRBV29-1 to TRBJ2-7; 10 bases are shared with TRBD2. V trimming: 5 bases; J trimming: 0 bases; junction bases outside the gene matches: 1. CDR3 length equals 13 residues. Germline loops: CDR1 SQVTM, CDR2 ANQGSEA.

This rearrangement joins TRBV5-5 to TRBJ1-4, with TRBD1 matching 10 bases. With V trimmed by 3 bases and J by 5 bases, 7 bases remained unmatched. CDR3 size: 16 residues. Germline V gene data show CDR1 as SGHKS and CDR2 as YYEKEE (reference sequence). The CDR3 DNA reads TGTGCCAGCAGCTGGACCGGGACAGGGGCAAATGAAAAACTGTTTTTT. It encodes CASSWTGTGANEKLFF.